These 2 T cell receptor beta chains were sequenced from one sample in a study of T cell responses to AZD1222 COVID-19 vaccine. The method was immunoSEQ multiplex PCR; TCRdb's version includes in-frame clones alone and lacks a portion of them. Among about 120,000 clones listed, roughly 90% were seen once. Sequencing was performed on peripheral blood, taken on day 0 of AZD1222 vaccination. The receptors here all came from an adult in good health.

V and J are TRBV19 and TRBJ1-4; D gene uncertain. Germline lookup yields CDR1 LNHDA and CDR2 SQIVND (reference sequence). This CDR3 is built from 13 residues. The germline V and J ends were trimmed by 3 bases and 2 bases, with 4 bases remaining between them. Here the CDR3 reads CASSIGTNEKLFF. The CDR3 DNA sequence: TGTGCCAGTAGTATTGGGACTAATGAAAAACTGTTTTTT. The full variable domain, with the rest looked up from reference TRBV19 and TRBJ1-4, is DGGITQSPKYLFRKEGQNVTLSCEQNLNHDAMYWYRQDPGQGLRLIYYSQIVNDFQKGDIAEGYSVSREKKESFPLTVTSAQKNPTAFYLCASSIGTNEKLFFGSGTQLSVL.

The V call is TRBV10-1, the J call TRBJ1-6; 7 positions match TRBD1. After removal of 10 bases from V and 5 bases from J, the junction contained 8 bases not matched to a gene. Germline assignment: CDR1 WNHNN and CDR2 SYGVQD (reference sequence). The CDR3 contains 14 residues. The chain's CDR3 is CAIPPGTDNSPLHF. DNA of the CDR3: TGCGCCATCCCACCCGGGACAGATAATTCACCCCTCCACTTT.